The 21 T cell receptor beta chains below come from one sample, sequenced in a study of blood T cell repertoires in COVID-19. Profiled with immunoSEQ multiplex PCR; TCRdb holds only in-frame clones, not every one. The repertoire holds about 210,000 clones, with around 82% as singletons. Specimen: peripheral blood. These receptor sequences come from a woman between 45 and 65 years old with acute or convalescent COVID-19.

CDR3 DNA: TGCAGGGCCGGGGGGCGCTCAGGCGATGAGCAGTTCTTC. Translating gives CRAGGRSGDEQFF. The chain is built from TRBV29-1 and TRBJ2-1; possible D gene TRBD2, 7 bases. Germline V lookup: CDR1 SQVTM, CDR2 ANQGSEA. This CDR3 spans 13 amino acids.

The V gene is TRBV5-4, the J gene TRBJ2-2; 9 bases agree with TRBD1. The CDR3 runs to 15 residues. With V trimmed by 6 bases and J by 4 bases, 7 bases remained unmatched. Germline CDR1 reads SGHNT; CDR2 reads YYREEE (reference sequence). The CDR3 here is CASNSPGQGTGELFF. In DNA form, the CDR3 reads TGTGCCAGCAATTCTCCGGGACAGGGCACCGGGGAGCTGTTTTTT.

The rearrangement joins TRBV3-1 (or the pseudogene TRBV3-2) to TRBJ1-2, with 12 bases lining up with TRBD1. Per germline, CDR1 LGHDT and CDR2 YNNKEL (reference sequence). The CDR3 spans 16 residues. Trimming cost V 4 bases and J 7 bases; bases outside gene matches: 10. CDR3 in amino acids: CASSLSVGQGARGYTF. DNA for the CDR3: TGTGCCAGCAGCCTTTCGGTGGGACAGGGGGCGCGTGGCTACACCTTC.

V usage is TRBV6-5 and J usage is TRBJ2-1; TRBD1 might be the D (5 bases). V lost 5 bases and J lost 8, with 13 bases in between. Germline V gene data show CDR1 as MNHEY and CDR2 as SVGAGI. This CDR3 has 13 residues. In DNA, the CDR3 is TGTGCCAGCAGTACGCGACAGAAGGATGAGCAGTTCTTC. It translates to CASSTRQKDEQFF.

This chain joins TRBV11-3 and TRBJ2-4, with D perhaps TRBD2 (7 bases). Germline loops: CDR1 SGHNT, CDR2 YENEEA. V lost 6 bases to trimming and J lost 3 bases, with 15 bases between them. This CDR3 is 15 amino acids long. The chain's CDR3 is CASSKGGNDKNIQYF. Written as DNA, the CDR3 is TGTGCCAGCAGTAAGGGGGGGAATGACAAAAACATTCAGTACTTC. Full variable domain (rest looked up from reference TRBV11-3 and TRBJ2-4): EAGVVQSPRYKIIEKKQPVAFWCNPISGHNTLYWYLQNLGQGPELLIRYENEEAVDDSQLPKDRFSAERLKGVDSTLKIQPAELGDSAVYLCASSKGGNDKNIQYFGAGTRLSVL.

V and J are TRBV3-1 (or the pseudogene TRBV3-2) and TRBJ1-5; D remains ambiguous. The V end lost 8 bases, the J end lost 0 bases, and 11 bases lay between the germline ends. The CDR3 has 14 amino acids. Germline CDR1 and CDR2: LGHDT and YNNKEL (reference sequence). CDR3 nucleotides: TGTGCCAGCTCCCAAGGGCATAGCAATCAGCCCCAGCATTTT. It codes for CASSQGHSNQPQHF.

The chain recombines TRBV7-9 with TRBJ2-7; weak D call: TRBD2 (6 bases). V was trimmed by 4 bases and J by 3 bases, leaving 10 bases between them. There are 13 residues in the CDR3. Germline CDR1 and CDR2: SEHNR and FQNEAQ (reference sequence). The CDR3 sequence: CASSSGLNYEQYF. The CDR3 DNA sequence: TGTGCCAGCAGCTCGGGACTGAACTACGAGCAGTACTTC. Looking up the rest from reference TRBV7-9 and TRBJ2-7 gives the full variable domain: DTGVSQNPRHKITKRGQNVTFRCDPISEHNRLYWYRQTLGQGPEFLTYFQNEAQLEKSRLLSDRFSAERPKGSFSTLEIQRTEQGDSAMYLCASSSGLNYEQYFGPGTRLTVT.

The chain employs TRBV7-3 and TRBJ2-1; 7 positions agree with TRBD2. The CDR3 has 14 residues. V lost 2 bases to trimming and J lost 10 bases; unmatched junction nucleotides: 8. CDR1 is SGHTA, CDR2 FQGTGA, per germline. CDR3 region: CASSLSDASGEQFF. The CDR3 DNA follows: TGTGCCAGCAGCTTATCCGATGCTAGCGGAGAGCAGTTCTTC.

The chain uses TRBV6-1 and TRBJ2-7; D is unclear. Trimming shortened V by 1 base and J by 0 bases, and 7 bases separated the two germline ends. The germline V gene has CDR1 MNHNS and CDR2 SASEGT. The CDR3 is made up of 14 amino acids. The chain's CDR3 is CASSEEPTSYEQYF. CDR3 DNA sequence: TGTGCCAGCAGTGAAGAGCCCACCTCCTACGAGCAGTACTTC.

CDR3 residues: CASSLGQRESTDTQYF. Here the CDR3 DNA reads TGTGCCAGCAGCTTAGGCCAGCGGGAGTCCACAGATACGCAGTATTTT. The chain couples TRBV11-3 to TRBJ2-3; 8 bases agree with TRBD2. Looked up from germline, CDR1 is SGHNT and CDR2 is YENEEA. V lost 1 base and J lost 2; bases outside the gene matches: 5. The CDR3 extends over 16 amino acids.

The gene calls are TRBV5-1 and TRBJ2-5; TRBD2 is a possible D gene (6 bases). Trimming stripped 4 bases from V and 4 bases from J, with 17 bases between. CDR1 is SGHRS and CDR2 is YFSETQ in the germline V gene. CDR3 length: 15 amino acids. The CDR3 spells CASSHAPGLRETQYF. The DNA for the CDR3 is TGCGCCAGCAGCCACGCCCCGGGACTTCGAGAGACCCAGTACTTC. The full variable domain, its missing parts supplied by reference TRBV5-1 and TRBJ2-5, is KAGVTQTPRYLIKTRGQQVTLSCSPISGHRSVSWYQQTPGQGLQFLFEYFSETQRNKGNFPGRFSGRQFSNSRSEMNVSTLELGDSALYLCASSHAPGLRETQYFGPGTRLLVL.

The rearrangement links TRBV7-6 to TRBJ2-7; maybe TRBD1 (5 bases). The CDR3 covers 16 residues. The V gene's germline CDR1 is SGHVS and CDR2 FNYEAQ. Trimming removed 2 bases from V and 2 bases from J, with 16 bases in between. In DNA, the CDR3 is TGTGCCAGCAGCTTATCTCCGGTAGGGGTTCCCTACGAGCAGTACTTC. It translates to CASSLSPVGVPYEQYF. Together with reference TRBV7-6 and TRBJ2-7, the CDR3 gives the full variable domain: GAGVSQSPRYKVTKRGQDVALRCDPISGHVSLYWYRQALGQGPEFLTYFNYEAQQDKSGLPNDRFSAERPEGSISTLTIQRTEQRDSAMYRCASSLSPVGVPYEQYFGPGTRLTVT.

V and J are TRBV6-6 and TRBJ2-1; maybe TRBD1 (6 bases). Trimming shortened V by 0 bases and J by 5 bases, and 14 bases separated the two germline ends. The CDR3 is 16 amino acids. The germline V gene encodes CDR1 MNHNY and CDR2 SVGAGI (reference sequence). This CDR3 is CASSYSTRRDNNEQFF. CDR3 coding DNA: TGTGCCAGCAGTTACTCCACTCGCCGGGACAACAATGAGCAGTTCTTC.

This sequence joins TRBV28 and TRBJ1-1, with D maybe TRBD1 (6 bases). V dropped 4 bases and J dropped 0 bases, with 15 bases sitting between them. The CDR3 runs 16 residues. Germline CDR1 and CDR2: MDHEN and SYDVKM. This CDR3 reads CASSSGGRTMNTEAFF. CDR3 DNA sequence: TGTGCCAGCAGTTCGGGGGGCCGGACCATGAACACTGAAGCTTTCTTT.

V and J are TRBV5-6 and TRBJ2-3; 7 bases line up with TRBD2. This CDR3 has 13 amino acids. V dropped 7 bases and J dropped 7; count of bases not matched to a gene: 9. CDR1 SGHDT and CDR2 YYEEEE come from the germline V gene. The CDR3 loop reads CASGGRELNTQYF. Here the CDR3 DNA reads TGTGCCAGCGGAGGGCGGGAGCTAAATACGCAGTATTTT.

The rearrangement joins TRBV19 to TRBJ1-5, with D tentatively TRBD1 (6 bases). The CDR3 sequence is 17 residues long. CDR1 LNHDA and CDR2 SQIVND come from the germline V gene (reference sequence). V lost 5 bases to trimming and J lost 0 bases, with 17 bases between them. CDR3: CASSVQGLVYSNQPQHF. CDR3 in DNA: TGTGCCAGTAGTGTCCAGGGGCTGGTTTATAGCAATCAGCCCCAGCATTTT.

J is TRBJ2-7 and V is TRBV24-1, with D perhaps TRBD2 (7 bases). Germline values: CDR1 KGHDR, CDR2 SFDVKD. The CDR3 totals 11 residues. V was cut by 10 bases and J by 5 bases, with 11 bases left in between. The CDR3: CATGEGDEQYF. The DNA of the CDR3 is TGTGCCACAGGGGAGGGGGACGAGCAGTACTTC.

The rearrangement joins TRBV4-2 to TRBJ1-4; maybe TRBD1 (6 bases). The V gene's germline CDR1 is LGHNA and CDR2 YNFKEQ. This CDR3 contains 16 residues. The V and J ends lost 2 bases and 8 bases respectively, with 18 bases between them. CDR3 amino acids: CASSQLPRGEREKLFF. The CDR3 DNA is TGTGCCAGCAGCCAACTCCCCAGGGGTGAGCGCGAAAAACTGTTTTTT.

The CDR3 here is CASRLEATYEQYF. CDR3 coding DNA: TGTGCCAGCAGACTGGAGGCTACCTACGAGCAGTACTTC. V usage is TRBV7-9 and J usage is TRBJ2-7; possible D gene TRBD2, 5 bases. V was clipped by 6 bases and J by 2 bases, with 11 bases between them. The CDR3 is 13 amino acids. Germline loops: CDR1 SEHNR, CDR2 FQNEAQ (reference sequence).

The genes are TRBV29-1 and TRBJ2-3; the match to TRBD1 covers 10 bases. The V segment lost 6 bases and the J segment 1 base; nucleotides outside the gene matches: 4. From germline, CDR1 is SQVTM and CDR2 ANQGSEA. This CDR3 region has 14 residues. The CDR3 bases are TGCAGCGTGGTTGGGACAGGGGGCACAGATACGCAGTATTTT. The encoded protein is CSVVGTGGTDTQYF.

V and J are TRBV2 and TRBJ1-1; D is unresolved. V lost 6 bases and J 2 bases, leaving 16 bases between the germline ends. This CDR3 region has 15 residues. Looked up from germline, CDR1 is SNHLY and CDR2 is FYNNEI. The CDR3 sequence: CASSAPGSQNTEAFF. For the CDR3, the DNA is TGTGCCAGCAGCGCCCCCGGGAGCCAAAACACTGAAGCTTTCTTT.